These T cell receptor beta chains were read from a single sample in a study of human T cells and chemical hapten exposure. TCRdb ran MiXCR on the RACE reads and lists one entry per CDR3 protein. This table holds 350,000 or so distinct CDR3 sequences, approximately 6.3% found once. The sample consisted of whole blood, taken in connection with sensitization to the hapten diphenylcyclopropenone (DPC). These receptors were collected from a woman under 30 with alopecia areata. Some clones in this sample may be carry-over from other donors' samples. The CDR3 runs from the conserved cysteine through the conserved F or W. Fields, in order: D gene, J gene, V gene, clone size, CDR3 protein. D genes are given only for firm matches. Not every row has a clone size; where given, it reads once, few, many or a size class.

d_call: -
j_call: TRBJ1-1
v_call: TRBV15
clone_size: -
cdr3_aa: CATSSDRAGRTEAFF

d_call: -
j_call: TRBJ1-5
v_call: TRBV20-1
clone_size: few
cdr3_aa: CSAQDTGKQPQHF

d_call: TRBD1
j_call: TRBJ2-7
v_call: TRBV12-3/TRBV12-4
clone_size: many
cdr3_aa: CASSLAGTGGEQYF

d_call: -
j_call: TRBJ2-7
v_call: TRBV4-3
clone_size: many
cdr3_aa: CASSQDGGLSYEQYF

d_call: -
j_call: TRBJ1-2
v_call: TRBV6-5
clone_size: -
cdr3_aa: CASSSTLGRGGYTF

d_call: -
j_call: TRBJ2-6
v_call: TRBV5-1
clone_size: many
cdr3_aa: CASSRQFSGANVLTF

d_call: TRBD2
j_call: TRBJ2-7
v_call: TRBV6-5
clone_size: -
cdr3_aa: CASSQGLAGGYEQYF

d_call: -
j_call: TRBJ1-6
v_call: TRBV28
clone_size: many
cdr3_aa: CASSFSRGRRSPLHF

d_call: TRBD2
j_call: TRBJ2-3
v_call: TRBV18
clone_size: few
cdr3_aa: CASSPSGLVEDTQYF

d_call: TRBD1
j_call: TRBJ2-1
v_call: TRBV6-1
clone_size: -
cdr3_aa: CASSAQGAGEQFF

d_call: -
j_call: TRBJ2-4
v_call: TRBV6-6
clone_size: -
cdr3_aa: CASTWGTSQTKNIQYF